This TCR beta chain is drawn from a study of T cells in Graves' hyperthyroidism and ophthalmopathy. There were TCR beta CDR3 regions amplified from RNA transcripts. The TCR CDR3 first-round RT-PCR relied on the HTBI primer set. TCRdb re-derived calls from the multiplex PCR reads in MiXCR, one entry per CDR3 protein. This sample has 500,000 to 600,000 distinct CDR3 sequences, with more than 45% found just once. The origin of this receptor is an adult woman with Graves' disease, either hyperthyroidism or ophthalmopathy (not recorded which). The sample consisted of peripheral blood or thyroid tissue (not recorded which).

Here the CDR3 DNA reads TGCAGCGTTGAAGACCTAGCTAGCGGGAGCTACGAGCAGTACTTC. Its translation is CSVEDLASGSYEQYF. J is TRBJ2-7 and V is TRBV29-1; 10 nucleotides line up with TRBD2. The V segment lost 0 bases and the J segment 3 bases; nucleotides outside the gene matches: 5. The length of the CDR3 is 15 residues. Germline CDR1 SQVTM, CDR2 ANQGSEA.